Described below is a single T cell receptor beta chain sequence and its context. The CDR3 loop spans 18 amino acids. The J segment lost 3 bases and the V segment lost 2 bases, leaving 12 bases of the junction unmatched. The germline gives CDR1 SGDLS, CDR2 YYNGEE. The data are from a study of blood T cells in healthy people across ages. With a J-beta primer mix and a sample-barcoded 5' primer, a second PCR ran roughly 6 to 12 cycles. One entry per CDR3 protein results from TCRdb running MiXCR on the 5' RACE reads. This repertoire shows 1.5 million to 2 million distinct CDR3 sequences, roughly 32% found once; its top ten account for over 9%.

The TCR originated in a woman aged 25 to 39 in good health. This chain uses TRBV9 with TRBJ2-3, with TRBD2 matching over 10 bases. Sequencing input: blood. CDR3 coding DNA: TGTGCCAGCAGCGTCCTAGCGGGGGCGAACAAGGAGACAGATACGCAGTATTTT. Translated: CASSVLAGANKETDTQYF.